This TCR beta chain was found in a study of lymphopenia after photon versus proton radiotherapy. Study results and caveats: Relative stability marked proton patients; photon patients lost diversity and naive cells. In patients who died, overall survival fell as post-nadir TCR diversity dropped more. After the lymphocyte nadir, photon-treated repertoires showed oligoclonal expansion, especially of CD8+ Temra cells. Only patients who died were analyzed for survival; proton advantage is unproven.

Some clones are missing from TCRdb's copy, which holds only in-frame ones; the method was immunoSEQ multiplex PCR. The sample contains 50,000 to 70,000 clones, about 85% of which appear only once. A word on this clone: Its antigen remains unknown.

The CDR3 totals 17 residues. Germline CDR1 reads GTSNPN; CDR2 reads SVGIG (reference sequence). V was clipped by 0 bases and J by 4 bases, with 20 bases between them. The V gene is TRBV30, the J gene TRBJ2-3, with D perhaps given as TRBD1 or TRBD2 (7 bases each). Sequenced here: peripheral blood, sampled from a patient treated with proton-based radiotherapy. The clonotype was recovered from a man aged 80 or over with esophageal cancer. The CDR3 reads CAWSVRGARGLADTQYF. CDR3 nucleotides: TGTGCCTGGAGTGTACGGGGGGCCAGGGGGTTGGCAGATACGCAGTATTTT.